This TCR beta chain originates from a study of beta chain features in type 1 diabetes. Expressed TCRB transcripts were sequenced because the isolated RNA had all been reverse transcribed beforehand. The protocol was immunoSEQ multiplex PCR, while the TCRdb copy is restricted to in-frame clones and leaves out a portion. The table has about 900,000 clones, roughly 15% seen once. In its sample, this clone was seen a few times. In germline, CDR1 is SGHRS, CDR2 YFSETQ. The CDR3 spans 16 residues. The junction had 12 bases not matched to a gene; V was cut back by 0 bases and J by 7 bases. Only one heparinised blood draw was taken per donor, and its volume averaged roughly 120 mL. Via CD45RO/CCR7/CD25/CD127/CD95/CD27, cells of the CD4+ naive, central memory, regulatory and stem cell-like memory subsets were sorted.

Specimen: naive CD4+ T cells from blood. The V and J genes are TRBV5-1 and TRBJ2-7; TRBD2 matches 8 bases. The sequence was collected from a woman younger than 35 in good health. CDR3 sequence (DNA): TGCGCCAGCAGCTTGGCCTTGAGCGGGGGTAATTGGGAGCAGTACTTC. It translates to CASSLALSGGNWEQYF.